The 19 T cell receptor beta chains given below trace back to one sample, sequenced in a study of blood T cell repertoires in COVID-19. Using immunoSEQ multiplex PCR, the repertoire was profiled, and TCRdb retains in-frame clones only, with some absent. Seen here are approximately 110,000 clones, more than 80% observed once, and the top ten hold approximately 5%. The sample consisted of peripheral blood. These receptors were taken from a woman aged 55-69 years with COVID-19, enrolled during active disease.

The chain has TRBV7-9 and TRBJ2-2; possible D gene TRBD1, 6 bases. The CDR3 is made up of 15 amino acids. CDR1 is SEHNR, CDR2 FQNEAQ, per germline (reference sequence). V lost 4 bases, J lost 1 base, and 10 bases lay in between. CDR3 residues: CASSSWTENTGELFF. CDR3 DNA: TGTGCCAGCAGCTCCTGGACAGAGAACACCGGGGAGCTGTTTTTT.

The chain employs TRBV6-4 and TRBJ2-1; 9 nucleotides match TRBD1. The germline V gene encodes CDR1 MRHNA and CDR2 SNTAGT. CDR3 length: 17 residues. Unmatched junction bases numbered 13, after V lost 5 bases and J lost 5 bases. CDR3 sequence (DNA): TGTGCCAGCAGTCCCGCGCCGGGACAGGGTGAACACAATGAGCAGTTCTTC. Its translation is CASSPAPGQGEHNEQFF.

This sequence joins TRBV5-5 and TRBJ2-3; a weak D match, TRBD2 (5 bases). CDR3 length equals 15 residues. Germline V gene sequence: CDR1 SGHKS, CDR2 YYEKEE (reference sequence). V was shortened by 0 bases and J by 4 bases, with 12 bases between the two germline ends. CDR3 region: CASSLAGLYADTQYF. The CDR3, as DNA: TGTGCCAGCAGCTTGGCGGGGTTATATGCAGATACGCAGTATTTT.

This chain uses TRBV12-3 or TRBV12-4 with TRBJ2-2, with D unresolved. V lost 5 bases, J lost 2 bases, and 6 bases lay in between. This CDR3 has 13 residues. The CDR3 DNA sequence: TGTGCCAGCAGTCCTTCCAACACCGGGGAGCTGTTTTTT. It is translated as CASSPSNTGELFF.

The chain couples TRBV27 to TRBJ2-5; 9 bases align to TRBD2. The CDR3 spans 14 residues. V lost 6 bases to trimming and J lost 4 bases; unmatched junction nucleotides: 6. Germline-derived CDR1 and CDR2 are MNHEY and SMNVEV (reference sequence). This CDR3 reads CASRIAGGPETQYF. The CDR3, as DNA: TGTGCCAGCAGAATCGCGGGGGGGCCAGAGACCCAGTACTTC.

V and J are TRBV6-5 and TRBJ1-3; no reliable D call. Germline CDR1 MNHEY, CDR2 SVGAGI. Trimming cost V 4 bases and J 4 bases, with 14 bases left between them. The length of the CDR3 is 15 residues. The CDR3 spells CASSSILQRGNTIYF. CDR3 DNA: TGTGCCAGCAGTTCGATCCTCCAGCGGGGAAACACCATATATTTT.

The chain uses TRBV5-1 and TRBJ2-2; 7 bases match TRBD2. Germline values: CDR1 SGHRS, CDR2 YFSETQ. The CDR3 is 16 amino acids. V shed 3 bases and J 2 bases; nucleotides not matched to a gene: 7. The CDR3 region has the DNA TGCGCCAGCAGCTGGGCGGGGGAGGTCAACACCGGGGAGCTGTTTTTT. Translated, it gives CASSWAGEVNTGELFF.

This chain joins TRBV6-4 and TRBJ1-2, with 7 bases identical to TRBD1. The CDR3 loop spans 14 amino acids. V lost 6 bases and J lost 7; bases outside the gene matches: 11. From germline, CDR1 is MRHNA and CDR2 SNTAGT. Here the CDR3 DNA reads TGTGCCAGCAGCCGAGGGGGCCATCGCTCTGGCTACACCTTC. As protein: CASSRGGHRSGYTF.

This chain joins TRBV7-9 and TRBJ1-1; D might be TRBD1 (6 bases). The CDR3 extends over 15 amino acids. Germline CDR1 and CDR2: SEHNR and FQNEAQ (reference sequence). The ends were cut back, 5 bases at V and 6 bases at J, with 19 bases in the middle. The CDR3 nucleotides are TGTGCCAGCAGCACCCAGACAGGCCCCGGGGCTGAAGCTTTCTTT. Protein: CASSTQTGPGAEAFF.

The chain couples TRBV6-4 to TRBJ2-1; 8 bases align to TRBD2. CDR1 and CDR2 from the germline V gene are MRHNA and SNTAGT. Unmatched junction bases numbered 7, after V lost 5 bases and J lost 4 bases. The CDR3 is made up of 15 amino acids. The CDR3 spells CASSSFSGAYNEQFF. CDR3 nucleotides: TGTGCCAGCAGTTCTTTTAGCGGGGCGTACAATGAGCAGTTCTTC.

J is TRBJ1-3 and V is TRBV7-8, with D unclear. Germline V lookup: CDR1 SGHVS, CDR2 FQNEAQ. Between the trimmed V and J ends, which lost 2 bases and 1 base, there was a span of 12 bases. The CDR3 extends over 16 amino acids. CDR3 nucleotide sequence: TGTGCCAGCAGCTTAAGATCCACTATATCTGGAAACACCATATATTTT. This codes for CASSLRSTISGNTIYF.

The rearrangement joins TRBV9 to TRBJ2-1, with D possibly TRBD1 on 6 matching bases. This CDR3 region has 15 residues. Trimming removed 0 bases at V and 2 bases at J, with 9 bases between. The germline V gene encodes CDR1 SGDLS and CDR2 YYNGEE. The CDR3 here is CASSVVGATYNEQFF. Written as DNA, the CDR3 is TGTGCCAGCAGCGTAGTGGGGGCGACCTACAATGAGCAGTTCTTC.

The rearrangement uses TRBV7-3 and TRBJ2-2; 15 bases are shared with TRBD2. V shed 5 bases and J 5 bases; nucleotides not matched to a gene: 9. Germline-derived CDR1 and CDR2 are SGHTA and FQGTGA. This CDR3 is 18 amino acids long. CDR3 protein: CASSPGLAGGPGTGELFF. CDR3 DNA: TGTGCCAGCAGCCCCGGACTAGCGGGGGGGCCCGGGACCGGGGAGCTGTTTTTT.

This clone occurred once. A junction end diverges from the germline sequence, so it may reflect a read error. V and J are TRBV5-4 and TRBJ1-2; D is unresolved. Germline V gene data show CDR1 as SGHNT and CDR2 as YYREEE (reference sequence). The CDR3 runs to 15 residues. The CDR3 coding sequence is TGTGCCAGCACCTTGGTGTCAGGCACGGACTATGGCTACACCTTC. This encodes CASTLVSGTDYGYTF.

In this sample, this clone turned up once. The CDR3 sequence: CASSSRDSDFYGYTF. The CDR3, as DNA: TGTGCCAGCAGCTCGCGGGACAGCGATTTCTATGGCTACACCTTC. The chain combines TRBV5-6 with TRBJ1-2, with 7 bases that match TRBD1. This CDR3 is 15 amino acids long. V lost 3 bases and J lost 4; bases outside the gene matches: 9. Germline lookup yields CDR1 SGHDT and CDR2 YYEEEE.

The rearrangement links TRBV4-3 to TRBJ2-2; a weak D match, TRBD2 (7 bases). Deletions cut 1 base from V and 2 bases from J, with 14 bases between. The germline V gene has CDR1 LGHNA and CDR2 YSLEER. The CDR3 is 17 amino acids. Written as DNA, the CDR3 is TGCGCCAGCAGCCAAGGAATCGGCGGGGGCAACACCGGGGAGCTGTTTTTT. Protein product: CASSQGIGGGNTGELFF.

This clone was counted between two and nine times. The chain combines TRBV19 with TRBJ1-4; 10 nucleotides agree with TRBD1. This CDR3 is 16 amino acids long. Germline-derived CDR1 and CDR2 are LNHDA and SQIVND (reference sequence). V was clipped by 5 bases and J by 3 bases; unmatched bases: 6. CDR3 DNA: TGTGCCAGTAGTCCGGGACAGGGGTCGCCTAATGAAAAACTGTTTTTT. Protein product: CASSPGQGSPNEKLFF.

This clone showed up just once. The CDR3 DNA follows: TGTGCCAGCAGCTTAGGAGGGGGGGACCAAGAGACCCAGTACTTC. It encodes CASSLGGGDQETQYF. J is TRBJ2-5 and V is TRBV7-7; D is possibly TRBD2 (7 bases). Germline loops: CDR1 SSHAT, CDR2 FNYEAQ (reference sequence). The CDR3 contains 15 residues. Trimming cost V 1 base and J 0 bases, with 9 bases left between them.

This clone was observed once. The rearrangement joins TRBV2 to TRBJ1-3, with unresolved D. CDR1 is SNHLY and CDR2 is FYNNEI in the germline V gene. The CDR3 length is 14 residues. V was clipped by 4 bases and J by 3 bases, with 10 bases between them. In DNA, the CDR3 is TGTGCCAGCAGTGTGAGGAAGATTGGAAACACCATATATTTT. This sequence encodes CASSVRKIGNTIYF.